The entry that follows covers one TCR beta chain sequence. Its antigen is still unknown. CDR1 DFQATT and CDR2 SNEGSKA come from the germline V gene (reference sequence). Germline trimming cut 2 bases from V and 7 bases from J; bases unmatched to any gene: 7. The CDR3 spans 15 residues. This sample is drawn from a study of identical twins. TCRdb independently ran MiXCR on the 5' RACE reads; one entry per CDR3 protein. This table has 510,000 or so distinct CDR3 sequences, about 15% appearing once. Findings and limits, study-wide: Monozygotic twin pairs showed more out-of-frame TCR alpha sharing than models estimated.

The same data also went into a second study, on yellow fever vaccine responses in identical twins.

This chain connects TRBV20-1 to TRBJ2-3; TRBD2 agrees at 12 bases. The TCR was taken from a young woman in good health. Input material: CD4+ T cells sorted from blood. The CDR3 loop is CSARLTSGSWYTQYF. In nucleotides, the CDR3 is TGCAGTGCTAGATTGACTAGCGGGAGTTGGTATACGCAGTATTTT.